The T cell receptor (beta chain) described here comes from a study of T cells after yellow fever vaccination. On the study more broadly: Fractions of limited cellularity were prepared by means of SMART-Seq v4 Ultra Low Input. Notes on the study in general: Re-detected after boosting: most primary clones, 96% of CD4 and about 90% of CD8. On re-exposure, the response was weaker but peaked faster, at day 5 versus 15. Highly abundant clonotypes carried over from the bulk population could end up in FACS-sorted repertoires as contaminants.

In TCRdb, the 5' RACE reads were re-called with MiXCR into one record per CDR3 protein. This table holds hundreds of thousands of distinct CDR3 sequences, about 19% found once. This clonotype was recorded a few times. Its antigen remains unidentified. This CDR3 region has 13 residues. V lost 6 bases to trimming and J lost 1 base, with 7 bases between them. Per germline, CDR1 MNHNS and CDR2 SASEGT. Sequencing used PBMCs, obtained before the yellow fever booster vaccination. The V and J genes are TRBV6-1 and TRBJ2-4; D ambiguous. This receptor was identified in a man younger than 35 who received the YFV17D yellow fever vaccine. In DNA form, the CDR3 reads TGTGCCAGCAGGGGTGACGCCAAAAACATTCAGTACTTC. It specifies CASRGDAKNIQYF.